This section outlines one TCR beta chain sequence together with its context. Original processing methods: Reference gene primer amplification gave estimated nucleated cell counts. The repertoire was sequenced with immunoSEQ multiplex PCR; TCRdb's copy has only in-frame clones and lacks some. From that table come the V and J calls and clone size; the DNA was used to work out D and trimming. The table lists 200,000 to 300,000 clones, under 90% of them singletons. The data originate from a study of blood T cell repertoires in COVID-19. Study-wide background: Both acute and convalescent COVID-19 samples were obtained from the United States, Italy and Spain. Sources were T cells, B-cell-depleted T cells, or PBMCs; the material itself was cDNA or gDNA.

This CDR3 has 14 amino acids. The germline CDR1 and CDR2 sequences are MNHEY and SVGEGT. Trimming pared 0 bases from V and 0 bases from J, leaving 6 bases between. Sequenced sample: peripheral blood. The receptor was isolated from a human donor in a cohort sampled during active COVID-19. The rearrangement uses TRBV6-2 or TRBV6-3 and TRBJ2-7; D gene ambiguous. CDR3 loop: CASSYSPRSYEQYF. In DNA, the CDR3 is TGTGCCAGCAGTTACTCCCCCCGCTCCTACGAGCAGTACTTC.